The 21 T cell receptor beta chains below were found in one sample sequenced in a study of control samples from healthy donors and cancer patients. This table comes from immunoSEQ multiplex PCR, and its TCRdb copy is limited to in-frame clones, with some not included. This table holds about 130,000 clones, roughly 90% found once. The sequencing sample was made of blood. The receptors come from a man in his forties in good health.

This clone was seen only a few times. The chain uses TRBV12-3 or TRBV12-4 and TRBJ2-1; either TRBD1 or TRBD2 may supply D (5 bases each). This CDR3 has 11 amino acids. V lost 4 bases to trimming and J lost 8 bases, with 6 bases between them. This CDR3 reads CASSWGYEQFF. As DNA, the CDR3 is TGTGCCAGCAGTTGGGGGTATGAGCAGTTCTTC.

V usage is TRBV25-1 and J usage is TRBJ1-4; no firm D call. Trimming took 3 bases from V and 3 from J, leaving 5 bases between them. The CDR3 totals 13 residues. Germline assignment: CDR1 MGHDK and CDR2 SYGVNS. DNA for the CDR3: TGTGCCAGCAGTGACCGACCTAATGAAAAACTGTTTTTT. Encoded protein: CASSDRPNEKLFF.

The rearrangement joins TRBV18 to TRBJ1-1; 10 nucleotides agree with TRBD1. V lost 6 bases to trimming and J lost 11 bases; unmatched junction nucleotides: 9. The CDR3 is 13 amino acids. The germline V gene has CDR1 KGHSH and CDR2 LQKENI. In nucleotides, the CDR3 is TGTGCCAGCTCGCCGACCGGGACAGGGGTGGCTTTCTTT. Translating it yields CASSPTGTGVAFF.

CDR3 nucleotide sequence: TGTGCCAGCGTTGGACCCTATGCATTCCAAGAGACCCAGTACTTC. Residues: CASVGPYAFQETQYF. V usage is TRBV28 and J usage is TRBJ2-5; D is unclear. Germline V gene lookup returns CDR1 MDHEN and CDR2 SYDVKM. The CDR3 loop spans 15 amino acids. V was shortened by 8 bases and J by 1 base, with 17 bases between the two germline ends.

V is TRBV6-5 and J is TRBJ2-3, with D hard to call. This CDR3 spans 13 amino acids. Trimming took 6 bases from V and 2 from J, leaving 9 bases between them. Germline V gives CDR1 MNHEY, CDR2 SVGAGI. The CDR3 loop is CASRARATDTQYF. The CDR3 DNA reads as TGTGCCAGCAGGGCAAGAGCCACAGATACGCAGTATTTT.

The rearrangement joins TRBV18 to TRBJ2-5, with 12 bases fitting TRBD2. This CDR3 region has 18 residues. Per the germline V gene, CDR1 is KGHSH and CDR2 is LQKENI. The J segment lost 2 bases and the V segment lost 9 bases, leaving 16 bases of the junction unmatched. This chain's CDR3 is CASPLLTWTSGVQETQYF. As DNA, the CDR3 is TGTGCCAGTCCACTTCTAACTTGGACTAGCGGGGTACAAGAGACCCAGTACTTC.

The CDR3 is CASSFQGQANTEAFF. CDR3 DNA: TGTGCCAGCAGCTTCCAGGGACAGGCGAACACTGAAGCTTTCTTT. The V and J genes are TRBV5-8 and TRBJ1-1; 8 positions agree with TRBD1. This CDR3 is built from 15 residues. The J segment lost 1 base and the V segment lost 2 bases, leaving 4 bases of the junction unmatched. Germline lookup yields CDR1 SGHTS and CDR2 YDEGEE.

The V call is TRBV27, the J call TRBJ2-1; D unclear. CDR1 and CDR2 from the germline V gene are MNHEY and SMNVEV (reference sequence). The ends were cut back, 1 base at V and 15 bases at J, with 16 bases in the middle. The CDR3 contains 13 residues. CDR3 amino acids: CASSLYPRKGWFF. The CDR3, as DNA: TGTGCCAGCAGTTTATATCCCAGAAAAGGTTGGTTCTTC.

This chain joins TRBV5-4 and TRBJ2-2; D may correspond to TRBD1 or TRBD2 (5 bases each). Germline V gives CDR1 SGHNT, CDR2 YYREEE (reference sequence). Trimming took off 3 bases at V and 4 bases at J, with 16 bases between the two ends. CDR3 length: 16 amino acids. The CDR3 region has the DNA TGTGCCAGCAGCTCCCCGGAAGGGGACCTCACCGGGGAGCTGTTTTTT. Residues: CASSSPEGDLTGELFF.

The genes are TRBV5-1 and TRBJ1-6; a possible D gene is TRBD1 (6 bases). Germline V gene sequence: CDR1 SGHRS, CDR2 YFSETQ. Trimming removed 5 bases from V and 8 bases from J, with 14 bases in between. The CDR3 runs to 14 residues. The CDR3, as DNA: TGCGCCAGCAGTGCAGGGGTGGCGGATTCACCCCTCCACTTT. Amino acid sequence: CASSAGVADSPLHF.

The chain couples TRBV3-1 (or the pseudogene TRBV3-2) to TRBJ1-1; 7 bases map to TRBD1. The trim removed 2 bases at V and 7 bases at J, leaving 10 bases unmatched. Germline V gene data show CDR1 as LGHDT and CDR2 as YNNKEL (reference sequence). CDR3 size: 15 residues. The CDR3 loop reads CASSQRQGGASEAFF. CDR3 nucleotides: TGTGCCAGCAGCCAACGTCAGGGGGGGGCTAGTGAAGCTTTCTTT.

This clone was seen once. J is TRBJ2-7 and V is TRBV18; 11 nucleotides line up with TRBD2. The CDR3 runs to 17 residues. Germline CDR1 reads KGHSH; CDR2 reads LQKENI. Losses at the gene ends were 0 bases for V and 5 bases for J; bases not matched to a gene: 9. The CDR3 DNA follows: TGTGCCAGCTCACCACCGACTAGCGGGGTTACGGTCCACGAGCAGTACTTC. It translates to CASSPPTSGVTVHEQYF.

The chain combines TRBV5-8 with TRBJ2-3, with TRBD2 matching over 16 bases. There are 17 residues in the CDR3. Germline V gene sequence: CDR1 SGHTS, CDR2 YDEGEE. The ends lost 4 bases at V and 6 bases at J; junction bases unmatched: 8. CDR3 DNA: TGTGCCAGCAGCACGGGACTAGCGGGGGGGCAGTCCGATACGCAGTATTTT. It encodes CASSTGLAGGQSDTQYF. The entire variable domain, with the rest obtained from reference TRBV5-8 and TRBJ2-3, is as follows: EAGVTQSPTHLIKTRGQQATLRCSPISGHTSVYWYQQALGLGLQFLLWYDEGEERNRGNFPPRFSGRQFPNYSSELNVNALELEDSALYLCASSTGLAGGQSDTQYFGPGTRLTVL.

The V gene is TRBV27, the J gene TRBJ1-1; perhaps TRBD1 as D (5 bases). The CDR3 has 15 amino acids. The germline V gene encodes CDR1 MNHEY and CDR2 SMNVEV (reference sequence). V shed 6 bases and J shed 1 base, with 15 bases lying between them. The chain's CDR3 is CASSDAGLENTEAFF. The CDR3 coding sequence is TGTGCCAGCAGCGACGCAGGGTTGGAGAACACTGAAGCTTTCTTT.

The rearrangement joins TRBV5-1 to TRBJ1-2; D remains unclear. The germline V and J ends were trimmed by 5 bases and 1 base, with 9 bases remaining between them. The germline gives CDR1 SGHRS, CDR2 YFSETQ. There are 13 residues in the CDR3. The CDR3, as DNA: TGCGCCAGCAGGGAGGGAGGTAACTATGGCTACACCTTC. Amino acid sequence: CASREGGNYGYTF.

The chain is built from TRBV5-1 and TRBJ2-1; 8 bases are shared with TRBD1. The CDR3 length is 15 residues. The V and J ends lost 4 bases and 0 bases, in that order; junction bases with no gene match: 3. Germline V gives CDR1 SGHRS, CDR2 YFSETQ. CDR3 in DNA: TGCGCCAGCAGCCAGACAGGGGTCTCCTACAATGAGCAGTTCTTC. Translation: CASSQTGVSYNEQFF.

The chain carries TRBV28 and TRBJ1-2; perhaps TRBD1 as D (6 bases). Germline CDR1 is MDHEN and CDR2 is SYDVKM. The CDR3 loop spans 18 amino acids. V lost 4 bases and J lost 4, with 25 bases in between. The CDR3 DNA sequence: TGTGCCAGCAGTTCCGGGACATTAAATTACCCCCCCCTCTATGGCTACACCTTC. Encoded protein: CASSSGTLNYPPLYGYTF.

This clone was detected once. This chain links TRBV5-1 with TRBJ1-5; D gene ambiguous. There are 14 residues in the CDR3. Per germline, CDR1 SGHRS and CDR2 YFSETQ. Trimming pared 0 bases from V and 4 bases from J, leaving 8 bases between. CDR3 nucleotides: TGCGCCAGCAGCTTGGAGTCCGGGAATCAGCCCCAGCATTTT. This gives the protein CASSLESGNQPQHF.

J is TRBJ1-1 and V is TRBV29-1; D gene ambiguous. Germline assignment: CDR1 SQVTM and CDR2 ANQGSEA. V was cut by 7 bases and J by 1 base, with 7 bases left in between. The CDR3 is made up of 11 amino acids. CDR3 sequence reads: CSGMGNTEAFF. The CDR3 region has the DNA TGCAGCGGTATGGGGAACACTGAAGCTTTCTTT. The whole variable domain, remainder taken from reference TRBV29-1 and TRBJ1-1, is SAVISQKPSRDICQRGTSLTIQCQVDSQVTMMFWYRQQPGQSLTLIATANQGSEATYESGFVIDKFPISRPNLTFSTLTVSNMSPEDSSIYLCSGMGNTEAFFGQGTRLTVV.

The chain is built from TRBV6-1 and TRBJ1-2; D uncertain. The CDR3 extends over 15 amino acids. CDR1 and CDR2 from the germline V gene are MNHNS and SASEGT. The V end lost 1 base, the J end lost 4 bases, and 13 bases lay between the germline ends. This CDR3 is CASSEGPTQIYGYTF. CDR3 in DNA: TGTGCCAGCAGTGAAGGTCCGACACAGATCTATGGCTACACCTTC.

This clone was found once. A junction end diverges from the germline sequence, so it may reflect a read error. The chain couples TRBV7-7 to TRBJ2-5; 7 nucleotides align to TRBD2. Germline CDR1 and CDR2: SSHAT and FNYEAQ (reference sequence). The CDR3 runs to 15 residues. For the CDR3, the DNA is TGTGCTAGCAGCTTTGCGGGGGAGTATGGAGAGACCCAGTACTTC. Translated, it gives CASSFAGEYGETQYF.